Sequencing of this T cell receptor (beta chain) was carried out in a study of T cells in localized non-small cell lung cancer. As regards this clone: Antigen unknown.

Study-level points and caveats: Maximal T cell clonality occurred in uninvolved adjacent lung, with tumor ranking below it. Because sequencing included only one region (of the tumor), heterogeneity remains possible. Blood T cell density predicted longer survival; adjacent-lung clonality, shorter. For the top 100 tumor clones, a median about 60 also appeared in adjacent lung.

TCRdb keeps only in-frame clones here, not all; method: immunoSEQ multiplex PCR. The data hold around 31,000 clones, with approximately 94% observed a single time. The TCR sequence derives from a woman aged 35 to 70 with stage I lung adenocarcinoma. The sample here was peripheral blood, taken before any cancer treatment.

In nucleotides, the CDR3 is TGCGCCAGCAGCTTGGATAGCAGTCCCTCCACTGAAGCTTTCTTT. Translated: CASSLDSSPSTEAFF. The chain couples TRBV5-1 to TRBJ1-1; D gene uncertain. V lost 0 bases and J lost 4, with 13 bases in between. Germline CDR1 and CDR2: SGHRS and YFSETQ. The CDR3 length is 15 residues. Full variable domain (missing parts from reference TRBV5-1 and TRBJ1-1): KAGVTQTPRYLIKTRGQQVTLSCSPISGHRSVSWYQQTPGQGLQFLFEYFSETQRNKGNFPGRFSGRQFSNSRSEMNVSTLELGDSALYLCASSLDSSPSTEAFFGQGTRLTVV.